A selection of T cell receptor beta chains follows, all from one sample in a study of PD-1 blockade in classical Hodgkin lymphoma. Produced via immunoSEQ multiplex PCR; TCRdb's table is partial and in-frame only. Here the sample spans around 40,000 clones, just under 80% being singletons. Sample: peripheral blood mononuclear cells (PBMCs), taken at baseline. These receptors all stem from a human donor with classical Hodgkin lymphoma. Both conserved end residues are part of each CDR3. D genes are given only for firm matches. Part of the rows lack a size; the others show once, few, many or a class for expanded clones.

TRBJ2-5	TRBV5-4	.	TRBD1	CASSASGTVETQYF	TGTGCCAGCAGCGCGTCCGGGACAGTAGAGACCCAGTACTTC
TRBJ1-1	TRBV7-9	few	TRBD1	CASSLGGQGKAFF	TGTGCCAGCAGCTTGGGGGGACAGGGTAAAGCTTTCTTT
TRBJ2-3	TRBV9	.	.	CASSAFVRDTQYF	TGTGCCAGCAGCGCCTTCGTCAGAGATACGCAGTATTTT
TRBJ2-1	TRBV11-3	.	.	CASSLRQYNEQFF	TGTGCCAGCAGCTTAAGACAGTACAATGAGCAGTTCTTC
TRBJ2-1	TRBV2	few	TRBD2	CASSLLAGGYNEQFF	TGTGCCAGCAGCCTTCTAGCGGGGGGTTACAATGAGCAGTTCTTC
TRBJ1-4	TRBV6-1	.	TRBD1	CASRDPGTGNEKLFF	TGTGCCAGCAGGGACCCCGGGACAGGGAATGAAAAACTGTTTTTT
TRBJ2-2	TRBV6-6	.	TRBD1	CASRHLQGADTGELFF	TGTGCCAGCAGACACCTTCAGGGGGCGGACACCGGGGAGCTGTTTTTT
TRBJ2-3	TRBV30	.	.	CAWSTGEDADTQYF	TGTGCCTGGAGCACAGGGGAGGATGCGGATACGCAGTATTTT
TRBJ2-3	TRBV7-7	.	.	CASSRGNTDTQYF	TGTGCCAGCAGCCGCGGGAACACAGATACGCAGTATTTT
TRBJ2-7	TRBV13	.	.	CASSLGGGYYEQYF	TGTGCCAGCAGCTTAGGCGGGGGCTACTACGAGCAGTACTTC
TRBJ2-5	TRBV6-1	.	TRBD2	CASTQGGPETQYF	TGTGCCAGCACCCAGGGAGGGCCAGAGACCCAGTACTTC
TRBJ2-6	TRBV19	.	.	CASSIPGANVLTF	TGTGCCAGTAGTATCCCTGGGGCCAACGTCCTGACTTTC
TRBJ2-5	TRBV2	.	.	CASSVQGGGETQYF	TGTGCCAGCAGTGTTCAGGGGGGCGGGGAGACCCAGTACTTC
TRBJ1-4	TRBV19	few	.	CASSMGLDEKLFF	TGTGCCAGTAGTATGGGTCTAGATGAAAAACTGTTTTTT
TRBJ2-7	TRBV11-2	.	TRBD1	CASSPTGDYEQYF	TGTGCCAGCAGCCCGACAGGGGACTACGAGCAGTACTTC
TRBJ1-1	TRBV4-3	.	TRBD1	CASSHETGTGLGISEAFF	TGCGCCAGCAGCCATGAAACCGGGACAGGGCTGGGTATATCTGAAGCTTTCTTT
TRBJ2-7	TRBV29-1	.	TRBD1	CSVGGTGQSGQYF	TGCAGCGTTGGGGGGACAGGGCAAAGTGGGCAGTACTTC
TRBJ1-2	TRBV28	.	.	CASSLNNYGYTF	TGTGCCAGCAGTTTAAACAACTATGGCTACACCTTC
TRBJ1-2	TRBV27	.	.	CASSYLLITGRDNYGYTF	TGTGCCAGCAGTTATCTTCTCATAACGGGCCGGGATAACTATGGCTACACCTTC
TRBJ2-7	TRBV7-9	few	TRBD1	CASSTTGQGYNEQYF	TGTGCCAGCAGCACTACAGGACAGGGATATAACGAGCAGTACTTC
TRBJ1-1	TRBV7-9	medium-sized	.	CASSLAQTGVGNEAFF	TGTGCCAGCAGCTTAGCGCAGACTGGCGTTGGGAATGAAGCTTTCTTT
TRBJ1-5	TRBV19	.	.	CASSIEFRSGNQPQHF	TGTGCCAGTAGTATAGAGTTCAGATCGGGCAATCAGCCCCAGCATTTT
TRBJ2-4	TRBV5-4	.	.	CASSPTPTGRRGKNIQYF	TGTGCCAGCAGCCCCACCCCGACAGGCCGAAGAGGCAAAAACATTCAGTACTTC
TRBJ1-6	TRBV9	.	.	CASSVAPSQGFYNSPLHF	TGTGCCAGCAGCGTAGCCCCCTCCCAGGGGTTCTATAATTCACCCCTCCACTTT
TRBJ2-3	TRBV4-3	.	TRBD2	CASSQALLAGVRNTQYF	TGCGCCAGCAGCCAAGCGTTACTAGCGGGGGTTCGGAATACGCAGTATTTT
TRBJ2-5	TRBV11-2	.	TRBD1	CASRRDRGHQETQYF	TGTGCCAGCAGACGGGACAGGGGGCACCAAGAGACCCAGTACTTC
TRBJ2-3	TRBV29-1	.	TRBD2	CSVEGTSGGIDTQYF	TGCAGCGTGGAGGGGACTAGCGGGGGTATAGATACGCAGTATTTT
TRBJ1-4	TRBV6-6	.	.	CASGGTNEKLFF	TGTGCGAGCGGGGGAACTAATGAAAAACTGTTTTTT
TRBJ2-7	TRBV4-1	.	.	CASSPGYEQYF	TGCGCCAGCAGCCCAGGTTACGAGCAGTACTTC
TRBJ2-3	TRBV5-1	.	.	CASTLAGAKGDTQYF	TGCGCCAGCACCTTGGCGGGGGCCAAGGGAGATACGCAGTATTTT
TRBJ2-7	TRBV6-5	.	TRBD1	CASSARTGEQYF	TGTGCCAGCAGTGCTCGGACAGGCGAGCAGTACTTC
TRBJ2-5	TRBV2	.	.	CASSVGEGAQYF	TGTGCCAGCAGTGTTGGTGAGGGGGCCCAGTACTTC
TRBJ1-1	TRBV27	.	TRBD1	CASSNQGATWHTEAFF	TGTGCCAGCAGTAACCAGGGGGCTACTTGGCACACTGAAGCTTTCTTT
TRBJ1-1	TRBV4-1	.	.	CASSQGATTDTEAFF	TGCGCCAGCAGCCAAGGGGCTACGACGGACACTGAAGCTTTCTTT
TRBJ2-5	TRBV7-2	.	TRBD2	CASSANLAGVRETQYF	TGTGCCAGCAGCGCCAATCTAGCGGGGGTGAGGGAGACCCAGTACTTC
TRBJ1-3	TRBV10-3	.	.	CAISTGTKDPRNTIYF	TGTGCCATCAGTACCGGGACAAAGGACCCCAGAAACACCATATATTTT
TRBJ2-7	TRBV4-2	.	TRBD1	CASSWDRSNEQYF	TGTGCCAGCAGCTGGGACAGGAGCAACGAGCAGTACTTC
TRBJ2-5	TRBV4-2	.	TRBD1	CASSQDWQGVGETQYF	TGTGCCAGCAGCCAAGATTGGCAGGGGGTGGGAGAGACCCAGTACTTC
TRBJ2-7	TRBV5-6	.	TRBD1	CASSTTGQGTYEQYF	TGTGCCAGCAGCACCACTGGACAGGGAACCTACGAGCAGTACTTC
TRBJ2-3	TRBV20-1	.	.	CSASWTNTQYF	TGCAGTGCCTCGTGGACTAATACGCAGTATTTT
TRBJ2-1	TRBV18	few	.	CASSQGRGDEQFF	TGTGCCAGCTCCCAAGGAAGGGGAGATGAGCAGTTCTTC
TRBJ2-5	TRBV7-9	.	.	CASSRSGQGGETQYF	TGTGCCAGCAGCCGATCTGGACAGGGAGGGGAGACCCAGTACTTC
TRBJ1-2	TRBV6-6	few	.	CASSSPNYGYTF	TGTGCCAGCAGTTCACCCAACTATGGCTACACCTTC
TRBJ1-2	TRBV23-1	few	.	CASSQGYGHPYGYTF	TGCGCCAGCAGCCAAGGGTATGGGCACCCCTATGGCTACACCTTC
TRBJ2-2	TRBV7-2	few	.	CASSLAGIGELFF	TGTGCCAGCAGCTTAGCGGGAATCGGGGAGCTGTTTTTT
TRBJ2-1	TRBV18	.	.	CASSSQWGAGGNEQFF	TGTGCCAGCTCATCCCAATGGGGGGCAGGGGGCAATGAGCAGTTCTTC
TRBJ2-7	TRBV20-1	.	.	CSARGPSHWYF	TGCAGTGCTAGAGGTCCTTCCCATTGGTACTTC
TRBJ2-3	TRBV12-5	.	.	CASGFLPASTDTQYF	TGTGCTAGTGGTTTCCTCCCAGCTAGCACAGATACGCAGTATTTT
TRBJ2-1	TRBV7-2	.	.	CASSQGRANEQFF	TGTGCCAGCAGCCAAGGAAGAGCCAATGAGCAGTTCTTC
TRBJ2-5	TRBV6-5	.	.	CASSYSGDGKETQYF	TGTGCCAGCAGTTACTCAGGCGACGGAAAAGAGACCCAGTACTTC
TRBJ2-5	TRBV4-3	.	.	CASSQDRGGWGETQYF	TGCGCCAGCAGCCAAGATAGGGGGGGCTGGGGAGAGACCCAGTACTTC
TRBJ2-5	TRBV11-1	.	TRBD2	CASSPTSGGPQETQYF	TGTGCCAGCAGCCCAACTAGCGGGGGGCCTCAAGAGACCCAGTACTTC
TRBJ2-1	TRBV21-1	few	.	CASSVRDRVSYNEQFF	TGTGCCAGCAGCGTCCGGGACAGGGTCTCCTACAATGAGCAGTTCTTC
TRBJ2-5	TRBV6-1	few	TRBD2	CASSSSREAETQYF	TGTGCCAGCAGTTCCAGTCGGGAGGCGGAGACCCAGTACTTC
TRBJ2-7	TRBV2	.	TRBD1	CASSADRVYEQYF	TGTGCCAGCAGTGCCGACAGGGTCTACGAGCAGTACTTC
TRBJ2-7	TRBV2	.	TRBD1	CASSPNRDRGYEQYF	TGTGCCAGCAGTCCGAACCGGGACAGGGGGTACGAGCAGTACTTC
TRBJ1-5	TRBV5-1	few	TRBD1	CATQSSLGTGRCSNQPQHF	TGCGCCACCCAGAGTTCACTAGGGACAGGGAGGTGTAGCAATCAGCCCCAGCATTTT
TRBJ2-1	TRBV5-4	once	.	CASSLHGTYNEQFF	TGTGCCAGCAGCTTGCATGGGACCTACAATGAGCAGTTCTTC
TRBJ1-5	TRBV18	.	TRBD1	CASSPGAGGDQPQHF	TGTGCCAGCTCACCAGGCGCAGGGGGCGATCAGCCCCAGCATTTT
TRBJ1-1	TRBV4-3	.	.	CASSQTSVSVNTEAFF	TGCGCCAGCAGCCAAACATCGGTGAGCGTGAACACTGAAGCTTTCTTT